This entry is about one T cell receptor (beta chain). Its antigen remains unknown. Germline V lookup: CDR1 SQVTM, CDR2 ANQGSEA. After removal of 4 bases from V and 6 bases from J, the junction contained 12 bases not matched to a gene. This CDR3 has 16 residues. These data come from a study of cytotoxic CD8 clonotypes in ibrutinib-treated CLL. Looking at the study overall: An average of around 260,000 productive templates and 94,082 productive rearrangements was obtained per sample.

Using immunoSEQ multiplex PCR, the repertoire was profiled, and TCRdb retains in-frame clones only, with some absent. Among more than 85,000 clones listed, approximately 77% were seen once. Study results and caveats: Among the clonotypes, public ones were uncommon and contracted or held stable on treatment.

Genomic DNA (about 2.2 micrograms) was obtained from cryopreserved PBMCs for construction of TCR beta libraries. The rearrangement links TRBV29-1 to TRBJ2-2; 9 positions match TRBD1. This receptor was identified in a human donor with chronic lymphocytic leukemia. The material sequenced was PBMCs, taken after 24 months of ibrutinib treatment. CDR3 DNA sequence: TGCAGCGTTGGAGGGGACAGGGCATTTTATGCCGGGGAGCTGTTTTTT. Protein: CSVGGDRAFYAGELFF.